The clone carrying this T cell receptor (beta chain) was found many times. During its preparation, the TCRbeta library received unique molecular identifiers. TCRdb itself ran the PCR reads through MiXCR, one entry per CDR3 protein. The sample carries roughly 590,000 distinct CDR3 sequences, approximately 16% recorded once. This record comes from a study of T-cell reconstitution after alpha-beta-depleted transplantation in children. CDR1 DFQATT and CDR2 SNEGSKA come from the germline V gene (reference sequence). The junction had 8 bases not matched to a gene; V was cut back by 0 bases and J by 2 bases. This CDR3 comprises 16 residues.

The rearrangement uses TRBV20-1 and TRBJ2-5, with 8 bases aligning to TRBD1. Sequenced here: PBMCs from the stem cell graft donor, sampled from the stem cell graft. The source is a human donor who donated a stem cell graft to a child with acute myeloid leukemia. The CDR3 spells CSARDLRGPSQETQYF. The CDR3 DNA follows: TGCAGTGCTAGAGATCTCAGGGGGCCATCGCAAGAGACCCAGTACTTC.